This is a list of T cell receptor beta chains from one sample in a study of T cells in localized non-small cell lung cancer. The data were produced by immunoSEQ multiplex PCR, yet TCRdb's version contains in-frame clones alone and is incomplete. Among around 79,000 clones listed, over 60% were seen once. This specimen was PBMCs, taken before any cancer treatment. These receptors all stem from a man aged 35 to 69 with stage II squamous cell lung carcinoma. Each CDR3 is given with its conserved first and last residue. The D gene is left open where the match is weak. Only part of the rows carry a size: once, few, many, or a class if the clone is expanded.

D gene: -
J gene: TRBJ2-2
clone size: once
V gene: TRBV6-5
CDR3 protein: CASSYSAGELFF
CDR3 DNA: TGTGCCAGCAGTTACTCGGCCGGGGAGCTGTTTTTT

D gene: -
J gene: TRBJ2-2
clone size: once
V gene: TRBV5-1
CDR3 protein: CASSLLGTTASGLNTGELFF
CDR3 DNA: TGCGCCAGCAGCTTGTTAGGGACAACCGCTAGCGGACTTAACACCGGGGAGCTGTTTTTT

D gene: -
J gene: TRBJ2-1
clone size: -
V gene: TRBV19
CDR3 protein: CASSIRPSSYNEQFF
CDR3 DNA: TGTGCCAGTAGTATAAGGCCGAGCTCCTACAATGAGCAGTTCTTC

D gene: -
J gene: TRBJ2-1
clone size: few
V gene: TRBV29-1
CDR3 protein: CSVEGTESYNEQFF
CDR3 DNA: TGCAGCGTTGAAGGGACAGAATCCTACAATGAGCAGTTCTTC

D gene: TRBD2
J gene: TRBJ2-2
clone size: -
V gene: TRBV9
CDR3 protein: CASSVGSGGPGELFF
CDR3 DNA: TGTGCCAGCAGCGTTGGTAGCGGGGGGCCCGGGGAGCTGTTTTTT

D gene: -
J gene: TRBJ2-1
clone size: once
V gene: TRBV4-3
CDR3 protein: CASSQDNGFEQFF
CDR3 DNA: TGCGCCAGCAGCCAAGATAACGGGTTTGAGCAGTTCTTC

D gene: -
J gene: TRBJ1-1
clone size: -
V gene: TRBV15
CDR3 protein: CATSRVRKGGTEAFF
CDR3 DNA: TGTGCCACCAGCAGAGTTAGGAAAGGGGGCACTGAAGCTTTCTTT

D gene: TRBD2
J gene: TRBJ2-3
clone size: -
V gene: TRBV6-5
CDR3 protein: CASSYRGSGILDTQYF
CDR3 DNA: TGTGCCAGCAGTTACCGGGGTAGCGGGATACTAGATACGCAGTATTTT

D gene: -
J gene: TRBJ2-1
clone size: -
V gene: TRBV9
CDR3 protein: CASSVGTPNEQFF
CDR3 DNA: TGTGCCAGCAGCGTCGGGACTCCCAATGAGCAGTTCTTC

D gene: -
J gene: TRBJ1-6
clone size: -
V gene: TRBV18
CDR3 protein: CASSPDSLGNSPLHF
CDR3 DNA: TGTGCCAGCTCTCCCGACAGCCTGGGGAATTCACCCCTCCACTTT

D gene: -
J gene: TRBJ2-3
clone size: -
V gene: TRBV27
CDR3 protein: CASRRRGQLGADTQYF
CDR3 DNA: TGTGCCAGCCGTAGACGGGGCCAGCTTGGGGCAGATACGCAGTATTTT